Following are 16 T cell receptor beta chains from one sample sequenced in a study of cytomegalovirus exposure and HLA in healthy donors. The study ran its PCR with 60 Vbeta and 13 Jbeta primers. Measured with immunoSEQ multiplex PCR; TCRdb has only the in-frame clones, and not every one. Of roughly 88,000 clones listed, 76% are singletons. What was sequenced was PBMCs. Receptor source: a man younger than 45 in good health and CMV-seropositive.

This rearrangement joins TRBV21-1 to TRBJ1-1; the table gives TRBD1 as D, unverified against the DNA. TRBV21-1 is tagged as a pseudogene. The CDR3 length is 17 residues. For the CDR3, the DNA is TGTGCCAGCAGCACAAAAAGAAGGGACAGTCAGAACACTGAAGCTTTCTTT. The encoded protein is CASSTKRRDSQNTEAFF.

This sequence joins TRBV27 and TRBJ2-7; TRBD2 is a possible D gene (6 bases). In germline, CDR1 is MNHEY, CDR2 SMNVEV (reference sequence). The CDR3 is 13 amino acids. V was pared by 4 bases and J by 6 bases, with 13 bases between. The CDR3 spells CASSYGGGSEQYV. DNA of the CDR3: TGTGCCAGCAGTTATGGGGGAGGCTCCGAGCAGTACGTC.

The chain couples TRBV7-3 to TRBJ2-5; D perhaps matches TRBD1 (6 bases). This CDR3 is 16 amino acids long. V was trimmed by 5 bases and J by 1 base, leaving 17 bases between them. Germline V lookup: CDR1 SGHTA, CDR2 FQGTGA. CDR3 region: CASSPTGPSLQETQYF. The CDR3 DNA is TGTGCCAGCAGCCCTACAGGGCCCTCCCTCCAAGAGACCCAGTACTTC.

The V call is TRBV7-9, the J call TRBJ1-2; D is unclear. The germline gives CDR1 SEHNR, CDR2 FQNEAQ (reference sequence). V lost 0 bases, J lost 6 bases, and 8 bases lay in between. The CDR3 is 13 residues long. The CDR3 loop reads CASSLALPHGYTF. In DNA form, the CDR3 reads TGTGCCAGCAGCTTAGCCCTACCCCATGGCTACACCTTC.

The chain has TRBV12-5 and TRBJ2-1; 9 bases align to TRBD1. With 1 base clipped from V and 9 bases from J, the junction kept 7 bases outside the gene matches. Germline CDR1 is LGHNT and CDR2 is FRNRAP. The CDR3 loop spans 15 amino acids. CDR3 amino acids: CASGLAGQGRSEQFF. In DNA form, the CDR3 reads TGTGCTAGTGGTTTGGCGGGACAGGGCAGGAGTGAGCAGTTCTTC.

This chain joins TRBV27 and TRBJ1-5; TRBD1 matches at 8 bases. J gave up 1 base and V 3 bases, and 5 bases lay outside the gene matches. Germline values: CDR1 MNHEY, CDR2 SMNVEV (reference sequence). The CDR3 totals 16 residues. CDR3 sequence (DNA): TGTGCCAGCAGTTTGATGACAGGGGCGAGCAATCAGCCCCAGCATTTT. It encodes CASSLMTGASNQPQHF.

The chain links TRBV7-9 to TRBJ1-3; 7 bases agree with TRBD1. The CDR3 has 13 residues. Germline-derived CDR1 and CDR2 are SEHNR and FQNEAQ (reference sequence). The trim removed 7 bases at V and 4 bases at J, leaving 4 bases unmatched. This CDR3 is CASTEGQGNTIYF. Written as DNA, the CDR3 is TGTGCCAGCACCGAGGGACAGGGAAACACCATATATTTT.

The chain couples TRBV5-3 to TRBJ1-5, with 7 bases that match TRBD1. TRBV5-3 is filed as an ORF, its function uncertain. The CDR3 runs to 18 residues. V was clipped by 5 bases and J by 1 base; unmatched bases: 15. The CDR3: CARRPPRGAENSNQPQHF. The CDR3 nucleotides read TGTGCCAGAAGACCTCCCAGGGGGGCGGAAAACAGCAATCAGCCCCAGCATTTT.

This rearrangement joins TRBV4-3 to TRBJ2-1; D may be TRBD2 (5 bases). From germline, CDR1 is LGHNA and CDR2 YSLEER. Trimming shortened V by 3 bases and J by 10 bases, and 13 bases separated the two germline ends. The CDR3 spans 13 residues. The CDR3 coding sequence is TGCGCCAGCAGCCAGGATTTAGCGCCCGAGCAGTTCTTC. Residues: CASSQDLAPEQFF.

This clone was detected only once. The rearrangement joins TRBV5-1 to TRBJ1-2, with D possibly TRBD1 on 5 matching bases. V lost 4 bases to trimming and J lost 7 bases, with 11 bases between them. Germline V gives CDR1 SGHRS, CDR2 YFSETQ. The CDR3 is 12 residues long. The CDR3, as DNA: TGCGCCAGCAGCCCCGGGACTTCTGGCTACACCTTC. It yields the protein CASSPGTSGYTF.

V usage is TRBV7-9 and J usage is TRBJ2-7; D ambiguous. CDR3 length equals 13 residues. With 1 base removed from V and 3 bases from J, the gap between germline ends came to 7 bases. CDR1 and CDR2 from the germline V gene are SEHNR and FQNEAQ (reference sequence). The CDR3 reads CASSLGHSYEQYF. CDR3 bases: TGTGCCAGCAGCTTAGGACACAGCTACGAGCAGTACTTC.

V and J are TRBV7-5 and TRBJ2-7; TRBD1, the table's D call, was not compared with the DNA. TRBV7-5 is labeled a pseudogene. The CDR3 totals 12 residues. In DNA form, the CDR3 reads TGTGCCACCCAGGAATCTACCTACGAGCAGTACGTC. It codes for CATQESTYEQYV.

This clone was found once. The chain employs TRBV2 and TRBJ1-2; 11 bases align to TRBD1. The CDR3 contains 18 residues. J lost 3 bases, V lost 7 bases, and 16 bases had no gene match. From germline, CDR1 is SNHLY and CDR2 FYNNEI. The CDR3 DNA reads TGTGCCAGCACCAACCGACCGGGGGGACAGGGGGGCGACTATGGCTACACCTTC. It translates to CASTNRPGGQGGDYGYTF. Combining the CDR3 with reference TRBV2 and TRBJ1-2 gives the whole variable domain EPEVTQTPSHQVTQMGQEVILRCVPISNHLYFYWYRQILGQKVEFLVSFYNNEISEKSEIFDDQFSVERPDGSNFTLKIRSTKLEDSAMYFCASTNRPGGQGGDYGYTFGSGTRLTVV.

The chain recombines TRBV5-8 with TRBJ1-1; the D gene is possibly TRBD1 (5 bases). Trimming removed 4 bases from V and 0 bases from J, with 10 bases in between. The CDR3 has 14 amino acids. In germline, CDR1 is SGHTS, CDR2 YDEGEE. DNA of the CDR3: TGTGCCAGCAGCCCCCGGGACTTGAACACTGAAGCTTTCTTT. The encoded protein is CASSPRDLNTEAFF.

The chain employs TRBV6-5 and TRBJ2-6, with a tentative D call TRBD2 (5 bases). CDR1 MNHEY and CDR2 SVGAGI come from the germline V gene. This CDR3 comprises 14 residues. V lost 5 bases, J lost 1 base, and 6 bases lay in between. The CDR3 DNA reads TGTGCCAGCAGTGAGGGTTCTGGGGCCAACGTCCTGACTTTC. This encodes CASSEGSGANVLTF.

The genes are TRBV11-1 and TRBJ2-2, with a tentative D call TRBD1 (6 bases). Germline V gene sequence: CDR1 SGHAT, CDR2 FQDESV (reference sequence). The V and J ends lost 5 bases and 4 bases respectively, with 14 bases between them. The CDR3 has 15 amino acids. The CDR3 sequence is CASSPTRDTTGELFF. CDR3 bases: TGTGCCAGCAGCCCCACCCGGGACACCACCGGGGAGCTGTTTTTT. The entire variable domain, with the rest obtained from reference TRBV11-1 and TRBJ2-2, is as follows: EAEVAQSPRYKITEKSQAVAFWCDPISGHATLYWYRQILGQGPELLVQFQDESVVDDSQLPKDRFSAERLKGVDSTLKIQPAELGDSAMYLCASSPTRDTTGELFFGEGSRLTVL.